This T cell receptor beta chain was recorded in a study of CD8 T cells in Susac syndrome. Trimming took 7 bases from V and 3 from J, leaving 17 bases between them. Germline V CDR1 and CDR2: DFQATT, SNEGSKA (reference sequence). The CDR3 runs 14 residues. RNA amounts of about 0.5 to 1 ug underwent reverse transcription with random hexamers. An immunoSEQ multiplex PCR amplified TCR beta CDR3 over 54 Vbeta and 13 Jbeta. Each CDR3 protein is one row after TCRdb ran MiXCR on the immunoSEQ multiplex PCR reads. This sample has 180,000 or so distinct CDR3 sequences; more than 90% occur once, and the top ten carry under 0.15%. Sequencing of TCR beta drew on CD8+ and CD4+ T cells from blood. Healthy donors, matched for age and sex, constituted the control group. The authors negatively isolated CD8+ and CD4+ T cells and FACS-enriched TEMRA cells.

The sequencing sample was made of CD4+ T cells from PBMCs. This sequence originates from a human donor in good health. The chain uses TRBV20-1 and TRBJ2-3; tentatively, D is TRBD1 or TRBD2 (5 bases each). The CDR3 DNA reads TGCAGTGTCGAACGGGGCCTGGGAACAGATACGCAGTATTTT. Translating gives CSVERGLGTDTQYF.